The 29 T cell receptor beta chains below come from one sample, sequenced in a study of glioma-infiltrating T cells after dendritic cell vaccination listed by TCRdb under 2016. The time point label on this specimen signifies: after dendritic cell vaccination, including at tumor progression/relapse. The receptor library was made with the immunoSEQ multiplex PCR assay. The clones in this table, taken by TCRdb from immuneACCESS, are in-frame only. Not every clone is retained; where verified, under half of the shortfall comes from an unresolved V gene, and the cause of the rest is unknown. In this sample the table shows tens of thousands of clones, around 85% of which occur a single time. The ten largest clones capture more than 15% of the sample. The source was blood, collected after dendritic cell vaccination. Source of these receptors: a human donor with glioblastoma.

V is TRBV19 and J is TRBJ1-6; 7 positions agree with TRBD1. CDR3 size: 14 residues. Germline CDR1 and CDR2: LNHDA and SQIVND (reference sequence). J lost 10 bases, V lost 5 bases, and 8 bases had no gene match. CDR3 protein: CASSDRDSRSPLHF. Here the CDR3 DNA reads TGTGCCAGTAGTGACCGGGACAGCAGGTCACCCCTCCACTTT.

The chain is built from TRBV18 and TRBJ1-4; TRBD1 matches at 9 bases. CDR1 and CDR2 from the germline V gene are KGHSH and LQKENI. The CDR3 is 15 amino acids. After removal of 3 bases from V and 7 bases from J, the junction contained 6 bases not matched to a gene. The CDR3 reads CASSPNGQGSEKLFF. The CDR3 region has the DNA TGTGCCAGCTCACCTAACGGACAGGGGAGTGAAAAACTGTTTTTT. The whole variable domain, remainder taken from reference TRBV18 and TRBJ1-4, is NAGVMQNPRHLVRRRGQEARLRCSPMKGHSHVYWYRQLPEEGLKFMVYLQKENIIDESGMPKERFSAEFPKEGPSILRIQQVVRGDSAAYFCASSPNGQGSEKLFFGSGTQLSVL.

This chain connects TRBV4-1 to TRBJ2-6; D possibly corresponds to TRBD1 (6 bases). V lost 4 bases and J lost 1, with 23 bases in between. The CDR3 is made up of 20 amino acids. The germline V gene has CDR1 MGHRA and CDR2 YSYEKL. The CDR3 DNA is TGCGCCAGCAGCCGGAAACCGCCGGGACATGCCGAATCTGGGGCCAACGTCCTGACTTTC. Translation gives CASSRKPPGHAESGANVLTF.

The V and J genes are TRBV5-8 and TRBJ2-3; 8 bases fit TRBD2. Germline loops: CDR1 SGHTS, CDR2 YDEGEE. With V trimmed by 5 bases and J by 4 bases, 6 bases remained unmatched. This CDR3 region has 14 residues. Here the CDR3 reads CASSLSGGADTQYF. Written as DNA, the CDR3 is TGTGCCAGCAGTTTAAGCGGGGGCGCAGATACGCAGTATTTT. Using reference TRBV5-8 and TRBJ2-3 for the parts outside the CDR3, the full variable domain is EAGVTQSPTHLIKTRGQQATLRCSPISGHTSVYWYQQALGLGLQFLLWYDEGEERNRGNFPPRFSGRQFPNYSSELNVNALELEDSALYLCASSLSGGADTQYFGPGTRLTVL.

The chain carries TRBV6-5 and TRBJ1-5; D gene unclear. The CDR3 is 13 residues long. Germline values: CDR1 MNHEY, CDR2 SVGAGI. V was shortened by 5 bases and J by 7 bases, with 12 bases between the two germline ends. The CDR3 DNA follows: TGTGCCAGCAGTAACGGAGGATGGCAGCCCCAGCATTTT. This encodes CASSNGGWQPQHF.

The gene calls are TRBV5-6 and TRBJ2-5, with 9 bases fitting TRBD2. In germline, CDR1 is SGHDT, CDR2 YYEEEE. Trimming at V came to 3 bases and at J to 5 bases, leaving 8 bases not matched to a gene. The CDR3 has 15 residues. The CDR3 DNA follows: TGTGCCAGCAGCTGGGGACTAGCTGACGGCGAGACCCAGTACTTC. Translation gives CASSWGLADGETQYF.

The rearrangement uses TRBV11-2 and TRBJ1-2, with D possibly TRBD1 on 6 matching bases. Germline CDR1 and CDR2: SGHAT and FQNNGV. The V end was cut by 4 bases, the J end by 5 bases, with 17 bases between. The CDR3 consists of 15 residues. The DNA of the CDR3 is TGTGCCAGCAGCTCCCCCGTGGGGGCCCTGTATGGCTACACCTTC. This encodes CASSSPVGALYGYTF. Together with reference TRBV11-2 and TRBJ1-2, the CDR3 gives the full variable domain: EAGVAQSPRYKIIEKRQSVAFWCNPISGHATLYWYQQILGQGPKLLIQFQNNGVVDDSQLPKDRFSAERLKGVDSTLKIQPAKLEDSAVYLCASSSPVGALYGYTFGSGTRLTVV.

The rearrangement links TRBV19 to TRBJ1-5; tentative D call: TRBD1 (6 bases). Germline lookup yields CDR1 LNHDA and CDR2 SQIVND (reference sequence). Trimming cost V 4 bases and J 3 bases, with 13 bases left between them. This CDR3 has 15 residues. The CDR3 DNA sequence: TGTGCCAGTAGTAACGACAGGATAGACAATCAGCCCCAGCATTTT. Residues: CASSNDRIDNQPQHF.

This clone was recorded once. The chain links TRBV30 to TRBJ2-7; TRBD1 matches 9 bases. V shed 3 bases, J shed 3 bases, and the junction held 9 bases outside the gene matches. Germline CDR1 and CDR2: GTSNPN and SVGIG (reference sequence). The CDR3 loop spans 15 amino acids. Here the CDR3 DNA reads TGTGCCTGGAGCGGGGCCCGGACAGGGGACTACGAGCAGTACTTC. Protein product: CAWSGARTGDYEQYF.

The chain is built from TRBV27 and TRBJ1-2, with TRBD1 matching over 7 bases. This CDR3 is built from 12 residues. Trimming at V came to 6 bases and at J to 8 bases, leaving 6 bases not matched to a gene. CDR1 and CDR2 from the germline V gene are MNHEY and SMNVEV (reference sequence). Written as DNA, the CDR3 is TGTGCCAGCAGCCGACAGGGCGGGGGCTACACCTTC. Protein sequence: CASSRQGGGYTF.

About this clone: Other DNA sequences within the sample encode an identical CDR3. V is TRBV30 and J is TRBJ1-1; D gene ambiguous. Per germline, CDR1 GTSNPN and CDR2 SVGIG (reference sequence). This CDR3 region has 14 residues. Trimming shortened V by 0 bases and J by 3 bases, and 11 bases separated the two germline ends. Written as DNA, the CDR3 is TGTGCCTGGAGTGTAGGAGGTTCATACACTGAAGCTTTCTTT. It yields the protein CAWSVGGSYTEAFF.

The chain combines TRBV18 with TRBJ2-1, with D perhaps TRBD1 (5 bases). The germline V and J ends were trimmed by 1 base and 8 bases, with 9 bases remaining between them. Germline assignment: CDR1 KGHSH and CDR2 LQKENI. The CDR3 is made up of 13 amino acids. The CDR3 region has the DNA TGTGCCAGCTCACCACAGTGGGGCGATGAGCAGTTCTTC. Its protein product is CASSPQWGDEQFF.

The chain couples TRBV27 to TRBJ1-2, with D perhaps TRBD1 (6 bases). Germline V gene data show CDR1 as MNHEY and CDR2 as SMNVEV (reference sequence). Trimming removed 0 bases from V and 5 bases from J, with 16 bases in between. This CDR3 is 16 amino acids long. CDR3 nucleotide sequence: TGTGCCAGCAGTTTATCCTCAGAGAGGGGGGGGTATGGCTACACCTTC. Translating it yields CASSLSSERGGYGYTF.

For this clone: A single base separates this from a much larger clone, so it may be a read error. The chain joins TRBV7-9 to TRBJ1-6; D gene ambiguous. The V gene's germline CDR1 is SEHNR and CDR2 FQNEAQ (reference sequence). The CDR3 is 11 amino acids. V was trimmed by 5 bases and J by 7 bases, leaving 3 bases between them. The CDR3 coding sequence is TGTGCCAGCAGCCAAAATTCACCCCTCCACTTT. This sequence encodes CASSQNSPLHF.

The genes are TRBV2 and TRBJ1-2, with D unclear. Germline V gene data show CDR1 as SNHLY and CDR2 as FYNNEI. The CDR3 covers 10 residues. The V end lost 8 bases, the J end lost 10 bases, and 11 bases lay between the germline ends. The CDR3 here is CASADFSYTF. The CDR3 DNA sequence: TGTGCCAGCGCGGACTTCTCCTACACCTTC.

As regards this clone: The same CDR3 arises from other DNA sequences in this sample as well. The gene calls are TRBV20-1 and TRBJ1-2; D is unclear. Germline V gene lookup returns CDR1 DFQATT and CDR2 SNEGSKA (reference sequence). This CDR3 spans 11 amino acids. V gave up 3 bases and J gave up 5 bases, with 7 bases separating them. The CDR3 DNA is TGCAGTGCTAGTCCCGGGTATGGCTACACCTTC. It yields the protein CSASPGYGYTF.

The chain uses TRBV5-1 and TRBJ2-3; TRBD2 might be the D (5 bases). Trimming removed 1 base from V and 4 bases from J, with 10 bases in between. Germline V CDR1 and CDR2: SGHRS, YFSETQ. This CDR3 is built from 14 residues. The CDR3 loop is CASSLQAEADTQYF. The CDR3 DNA reads as TGCGCCAGCAGCTTGCAAGCGGAGGCAGATACGCAGTATTTT.

The rearrangement links TRBV19 to TRBJ1-5; 7 positions match TRBD1. Unmatched junction bases numbered 6, after V lost 7 bases and J lost 3 bases. The CDR3 loop spans 14 amino acids. Germline V gene sequence: CDR1 LNHDA, CDR2 SQIVND (reference sequence). CDR3 bases: TGTGCCAGTAACCTGGGACAGAACAATCAGCCCCAGCATTTT. Translation gives CASNLGQNNQPQHF.

This clone was seen a few times. This chain links TRBV19 with TRBJ1-5; unclear D gene. CDR3 length: 11 residues. Germline loops: CDR1 LNHDA, CDR2 SQIVND (reference sequence). The V and J ends lost 1 base and 8 bases respectively, with 3 bases between them. This chain's CDR3 is CASSIVKPQHF. The DNA for the CDR3 is TGTGCCAGTAGTATAGTAAAGCCCCAGCATTTT.

This chain connects TRBV2 to TRBJ2-4; the match to TRBD2 covers 11 bases. V lost 6 bases, J lost 0 bases, and 7 bases stayed unmatched. The CDR3 runs to 17 residues. Germline V lookup: CDR1 SNHLY, CDR2 FYNNEI. The CDR3 loop reads CASRRLLAGEAKNIQYF. CDR3 nucleotides: TGTGCCAGCAGAAGGCTACTAGCGGGGGAAGCCAAAAACATTCAGTACTTC.

This clone was counted once. CDR3 sequence reads: CASRRDRGEEAFF. The CDR3 DNA reads as TGTGCCAGCAGGCGCGACAGGGGCGAGGAAGCTTTCTTT. The chain links TRBV2 to TRBJ1-1; 8 positions match TRBD1. Germline CDR1 reads SNHLY; CDR2 reads FYNNEI. The CDR3 extends over 13 amino acids. V was clipped by 6 bases and J by 8 bases; unmatched bases: 8.

J is TRBJ1-6 and V is TRBV2, with unresolved D. Trimming pared 0 bases from V and 16 bases from J, leaving 7 bases between. Germline CDR1 and CDR2: SNHLY and FYNNEI. The CDR3 length is 11 residues. The CDR3 sequence: CASSEAVRLHF. The DNA of the CDR3 is TGTGCCAGCAGTGAAGCGGTCAGACTCCACTTT.

Comment on this clone: Other DNA sequences from this sample encode an identical CDR3 as well. This chain's CDR3 is CASDSWGAGGGNTRGELFF. The CDR3 region has the DNA TGTGCCAGCGATTCCTGGGGAGCGGGGGGCGGTAATACACGGGGGGAGCTGTTTTTT. The chain employs TRBV27 and TRBJ2-2; TRBD2 matches at 9 bases. After removal of 8 bases from V and 8 bases from J, the junction contained 24 bases not matched to a gene. Germline CDR1 is MNHEY and CDR2 is SMNVEV (reference sequence). The CDR3 has 19 residues.

This chain joins TRBV6-6 and TRBJ1-5, with a possible D match to TRBD1 (6 bases). The CDR3 consists of 13 residues. Looked up from germline, CDR1 is MNHNY and CDR2 is SVGAGI (reference sequence). Trimming pared 7 bases from V and 7 bases from J, leaving 14 bases between. For the CDR3, the DNA is TGTGCCAGCACTCCTACAGGGTGGCAGCCCCAGCATTTT. Its protein is CASTPTGWQPQHF.

This clone was picked up one time. The chain combines TRBV10-2 with TRBJ2-3; possible D gene TRBD1, 5 bases. CDR1 WSHSY and CDR2 SAAADI come from the germline V gene. V was cut by 7 bases and J by 2 bases, with 16 bases left in between. The CDR3 is 15 residues long. CDR3 in DNA: TGCGCCAGCACAAGGACAAAGGCCCCCACAGATACGCAGTATTTT. It translates to CASTRTKAPTDTQYF.

The chain carries TRBV7-9 and TRBJ2-2; the match to TRBD1 covers 7 bases. Germline values: CDR1 SEHNR, CDR2 FQNEAQ (reference sequence). J gave up 2 bases and V 5 bases, and 2 bases lay outside the gene matches. The CDR3 is 14 amino acids. The CDR3 DNA reads as TGTGCCAGCAGCCGACAGGGCAACACCGGGGAGCTGTTTTTT. Residues: CASSRQGNTGELFF.

The chain has TRBV9 and TRBJ1-1, with D possibly being TRBD1 (5 bases). V lost 2 bases to trimming and J lost 3 bases, with 14 bases between them. Germline CDR1 is SGDLS and CDR2 is YYNGEE. The CDR3 is 15 residues long. CDR3 amino acids: CASSVGSGVDTEAFF. CDR3 DNA sequence: TGTGCCAGCAGCGTGGGTTCGGGGGTGGACACTGAAGCTTTCTTT.

The chain uses TRBV5-1 and TRBJ2-7; D might be TRBD2 (6 bases). V was pared by 7 bases and J by 6 bases, with 26 bases between. The germline V gene encodes CDR1 SGHRS and CDR2 YFSETQ. CDR3 length: 16 amino acids. In DNA, the CDR3 is TGCGCCAGCCGGTTGGGTGGGGGGAGACAAATTTCCGAGCAGTACTTC. Its protein product is CASRLGGGRQISEQYF.

The rearrangement joins TRBV10-1 to TRBJ2-2; possible D gene TRBD1, 5 bases. The V end lost 4 bases, the J end lost 4 bases, and 7 bases lay between the germline ends. CDR1 is WNHNN, CDR2 SYGVQD, per germline (reference sequence). This CDR3 is 13 amino acids long. Written as DNA, the CDR3 is TGCGCCAGCAGTGGACAGCTCACCGGGGAGCTGTTTTTT. As protein: CASSGQLTGELFF.